These 30 T cell receptor beta chains originate from one sample sequenced in a study of monozygotic twins with cystic fibrosis. Repertoires were generated with immunoSEQ multiplex PCR, while TCRdb's copy carries only in-frame clones and drops some. The profile covers around 10,000 clones, with around 95% appearing a single time and over 0.65% taken by the ten largest. The specimen was blood. The receptors here all came from a boy younger than 18 with cystic fibrosis.

J is TRBJ1-6 and V is TRBV30; the D is unclear. The CDR3 runs to 16 residues. Germline V gene lookup returns CDR1 GTSNPN and CDR2 SVGIG (reference sequence). V gave up 3 bases and J gave up 6 bases, with 18 bases separating them. The CDR3 DNA reads TGTGCCTGGAGCGGGAATTTCAGGACCTCTAATTCACCCCTCCACTTT. It codes for CAWSGNFRTSNSPLHF. Supplemented by reference TRBV30 and TRBJ1-6, the full variable domain reads SQTIHQWPATLVQPVGSPLSLECTVEGTSNPNLYWYRQAAGRGLQLLFYSVGIGQISSEVPQNLSASRPQDRQFILSSKKLLLSDSGFYLCAWSGNFRTSNSPLHFGNGTRLTVT.

The chain recombines TRBV30 with TRBJ1-2, with D uncertain. CDR3 length: 13 residues. Looked up from germline, CDR1 is GTSNPN and CDR2 is SVGIG (reference sequence). Trimming removed 1 base from V and 2 bases from J, with 8 bases in between. As DNA, the CDR3 is TGTGCCTGGAGTGCCTGGCCAAACTATGGCTACACCTTC. Amino acid sequence: CAWSAWPNYGYTF.

The genes are TRBV5-1 and TRBJ1-2; no clear D. Germline lookup yields CDR1 SGHRS and CDR2 YFSETQ. This CDR3 is built from 15 residues. The ends were cut back, 0 bases at V and 3 bases at J, with 12 bases in the middle. The CDR3 DNA follows: TGCGCCAGCAGCTTGGTTACCGGACCCTACTATGGCTACACCTTC. This codes for CASSLVTGPYYGYTF. The complete variable domain, with remaining parts taken from reference TRBV5-1 and TRBJ1-2, reads KAGVTQTPRYLIKTRGQQVTLSCSPISGHRSVSWYQQTPGQGLQFLFEYFSETQRNKGNFPGRFSGRQFSNSRSEMNVSTLELGDSALYLCASSLVTGPYYGYTFGSGTRLTVV.

The DNA of the CDR3 is TGTGCCAGCAGCTTGGCACAGGCCCCTCAACACCCGACCCAGTACTTC. Translating it yields CASSLAQAPQHPTQYF. The rearrangement uses TRBV5-6 and TRBJ2-5; TRBD1 is a possible D gene (5 bases). The V end lost 0 bases, the J end lost 7 bases, and 19 bases lay between the germline ends. Germline-derived CDR1 and CDR2 are SGHDT and YYEEEE. This CDR3 comprises 16 residues.

This chain uses TRBV11-2 with TRBJ2-1, with a tentative D call TRBD2 (6 bases). This CDR3 is 14 amino acids long. Germline V gene lookup returns CDR1 SGHAT and CDR2 FQNNGV. Trimming shortened V by 4 bases and J by 9 bases, and 16 bases separated the two germline ends. The CDR3 region is CASSSTPGEAEQFF. The CDR3 nucleotides are TGTGCCAGCAGCTCCACGCCCGGGGAGGCTGAGCAGTTCTTC.

This chain connects TRBV21-1 to TRBJ1-5. TRBV21-1 is tagged as a pseudogene. CDR3 length: 14 residues. The CDR3 DNA reads as TGTGCCGTTCGGGAGGAGGGAAGTGGACAGCCCCAGCATTTT. It translates to CAVREEGSGQPQHF.

The V and J genes are TRBV30 and TRBJ1-2; a weak D match, TRBD1 (6 bases). The CDR3 totals 16 residues. The germline gives CDR1 GTSNPN, CDR2 SVGIG (reference sequence). V was cut by 4 bases and J by 4 bases, with 22 bases left in between. This CDR3 reads CAWTWSGRGLGYGYTF. The CDR3 coding sequence is TGTGCCTGGACGTGGTCCGGGCGGGGGCTAGGCTATGGCTACACCTTC.

The rearrangement links TRBV4-2 to TRBJ2-5, with TRBD1 identical over 8 bases. The germline gives CDR1 LGHNA, CDR2 YNFKEQ. There are 16 residues in the CDR3. The V gene end was trimmed by 0 bases and the J gene end by 4 bases; junction bases not matched to a gene: 7. The CDR3 spells CASSQDGQGASETQYF. CDR3 DNA: TGTGCCAGCAGCCAAGACGGGCAGGGGGCTTCAGAGACCCAGTACTTC.

The chain has TRBV13 and TRBJ2-3, with D possibly being TRBD1 or TRBD2 (5 bases each). The germline CDR1 and CDR2 sequences are PRHDT and FYEKMQ (reference sequence). Trimming left V 0 bases short and J 6 bases short, with 7 bases between. This CDR3 comprises 13 residues. This CDR3 reads CASSLGWGDTQYF. CDR3 sequence (DNA): TGTGCCAGCAGCTTAGGGTGGGGGGATACGCAGTATTTT.

The rearrangement joins TRBV19 to TRBJ2-1, with 10 bases matching TRBD1. Trimming cost V 7 bases and J 6 bases; bases outside gene matches: 3. Germline-derived CDR1 and CDR2 are LNHDA and SQIVND (reference sequence). The CDR3 loop spans 13 amino acids. The CDR3 protein is CASKGQGINEQFF. CDR3 in DNA: TGTGCCAGTAAGGGACAGGGGATCAATGAGCAGTTCTTC.

This rearrangement joins TRBV29-1 to TRBJ1-2; D possibly corresponds to TRBD1 (5 bases). V lost 0 bases to trimming and J lost 8 bases, with 10 bases between them. The germline V gene encodes CDR1 SQVTM and CDR2 ANQGSEA. The CDR3 spans 12 residues. The DNA of the CDR3 is TGCAGCGTTGAAGATCGGGACCGGGGCTACACCTTC. Residues: CSVEDRDRGYTF. Supplemented by reference TRBV29-1 and TRBJ1-2, the full variable domain reads SAVISQKPSRDICQRGTSLTIQCQVDSQVTMMFWYRQQPGQSLTLIATANQGSEATYESGFVIDKFPISRPNLTFSTLTVSNMSPEDSSIYLCSVEDRDRGYTFGSGTRLTVV.

The CDR3 nucleotides are TGTGCCAGCAGCCACCTGGGCACAGATACGCAGTATTTT. Its protein is CASSHLGTDTQYF. This chain links TRBV6-1 with TRBJ2-3; D gene ambiguous. This CDR3 has 13 residues. The V end lost 6 bases, the J end lost 1 base, and 8 bases lay between the germline ends. The germline V gene encodes CDR1 MNHNS and CDR2 SASEGT.

The chain combines TRBV7-9 with TRBJ2-7; the D call may be TRBD1 or TRBD2 (5 bases each). Per the germline V gene, CDR1 is SEHNR and CDR2 is FQNEAQ (reference sequence). Trimming removed 3 bases from V and 5 bases from J, with 26 bases in between. This CDR3 is 18 amino acids long. Here the CDR3 DNA reads TGTGCCAGCAGCTTCGTACTGGTCAGGGAGAGGGCCATTGACGAGCAGTACTTC. It specifies CASSFVLVRERAIDEQYF. Drawing the rest from reference TRBV7-9 and TRBJ2-7, the complete variable domain is DTGVSQNPRHKITKRGQNVTFRCDPISEHNRLYWYRQTLGQGPEFLTYFQNEAQLEKSRLLSDRFSAERPKGSFSTLEIQRTEQGDSAMYLCASSFVLVRERAIDEQYFGPGTRLTVT.

The chain has TRBV9 and TRBJ2-3; 7 bases match TRBD2. Losses at the gene ends were 2 bases for V and 0 bases for J; bases not matched to a gene: 3. Germline assignment: CDR1 SGDLS and CDR2 YYNGEE. The CDR3 has 15 amino acids. CDR3 in amino acids: CASSVSTSSTDTQYF. CDR3 nucleotides: TGTGCCAGCAGCGTGTCGACTAGCAGCACAGATACGCAGTATTTT.

This chain connects TRBV30 to TRBJ1-5; TRBD1 aligns across 11 bases. J gave up 5 bases and V 3 bases, and 0 bases lay outside the gene matches. Germline V gene sequence: CDR1 GTSNPN, CDR2 SVGIG (reference sequence). The length of the CDR3 is 13 residues. The CDR3 sequence is CAWRDRGHQPQHF. CDR3 coding DNA: TGTGCCTGGAGGGACAGGGGGCATCAGCCCCAGCATTTT. Supplemented by reference TRBV30 and TRBJ1-5, the full variable domain reads SQTIHQWPATLVQPVGSPLSLECTVEGTSNPNLYWYRQAAGRGLQLLFYSVGIGQISSEVPQNLSASRPQDRQFILSSKKLLLSDSGFYLCAWRDRGHQPQHFGDGTRLSIL.

J is TRBJ2-7 and V is TRBV19; a possible D gene is TRBD1 (6 bases). The germline V gene encodes CDR1 LNHDA and CDR2 SQIVND (reference sequence). V dropped 10 bases and J dropped 5 bases, with 18 bases sitting between them. The length of the CDR3 is 13 residues. CDR3 sequence reads: CATYRQGRHEQYF. CDR3 sequence (DNA): TGTGCCACCTATAGGCAGGGGCGCCACGAGCAGTACTTC.

The chain is built from TRBV30 and TRBJ1-2; 8 nucleotides agree with TRBD1. The CDR3 length is 13 residues. CDR1 and CDR2 from the germline V gene are GTSNPN and SVGIG (reference sequence). With V trimmed by 3 bases and J by 2 bases, 2 bases remained unmatched. The CDR3, as DNA: TGTGCCTGGAGACAGGGGGGAAACTATGGCTACACCTTC. Protein: CAWRQGGNYGYTF. Full variable domain (missing parts from reference TRBV30 and TRBJ1-2): SQTIHQWPATLVQPVGSPLSLECTVEGTSNPNLYWYRQAAGRGLQLLFYSVGIGQISSEVPQNLSASRPQDRQFILSSKKLLLSDSGFYLCAWRQGGNYGYTFGSGTRLTVV.

J is TRBJ2-1 and V is TRBV19; D possibly corresponds to TRBD1 (6 bases). Germline V gene lookup returns CDR1 LNHDA and CDR2 SQIVND (reference sequence). Trimming removed 7 bases from V and 15 bases from J, with 22 bases in between. The CDR3 extends over 13 amino acids. CDR3 in amino acids: CASNAGRGQGRFF. The CDR3 nucleotides read TGTGCCAGTAACGCCGGAAGGGGCCAGGGGAGGTTCTTC.

This rearrangement joins TRBV30 to TRBJ1-5; D call uncertain. Germline CDR1 GTSNPN, CDR2 SVGIG (reference sequence). The CDR3 spans 13 residues. V was shortened by 0 bases and J by 2 bases, with 5 bases between the two germline ends. The CDR3 sequence: CAWSVHRNQPQHF. The CDR3 DNA sequence: TGTGCCTGGAGTGTACATCGCAATCAGCCCCAGCATTTT.

V and J are TRBV28 and TRBJ1-5, with D hard to call. The CDR3 consists of 12 residues. Trimming removed 7 bases at V and 4 bases at J, with 8 bases between. Germline values: CDR1 MDHEN, CDR2 SYDVKM. In DNA form, the CDR3 reads TGTGCCAGCAAGGCCAGTAATCAGCCCCAGCATTTT. Translation gives CASKASNQPQHF.

The rearrangement links TRBV28 to TRBJ1-5; the D gene is possibly TRBD1 (5 bases). The ends were cut back, 6 bases at V and 9 bases at J, with 18 bases in the middle. Germline V gene lookup returns CDR1 MDHEN and CDR2 SYDVKM. There are 14 residues in the CDR3. CDR3 in DNA: TGTGCCAGCAGCCAGACAACCGGGACCTTGCCCCAGCATTTT. Its protein is CASSQTTGTLPQHF.

The chain is built from TRBV28 and TRBJ1-4, with D perhaps matching TRBD1 (5 bases). Deletions cut 7 bases from V and 3 bases from J, with 21 bases between. The CDR3 has 17 amino acids. Germline lookup yields CDR1 MDHEN and CDR2 SYDVKM. CDR3 protein: CASITALGRGSNEKLFF. The CDR3 nucleotides are TGTGCCAGCATCACAGCCCTGGGTAGGGGATCTAATGAAAAACTGTTTTTT.

The J gene is TRBJ1-2, the V gene TRBV29-1; 8 bases are shared with TRBD1. Germline V lookup: CDR1 SQVTM, CDR2 ANQGSEA. The CDR3 spans 15 residues. J gave up 1 base and V 7 bases, and 11 bases lay outside the gene matches. The DNA for the CDR3 is TGCAGCGCTCCCGTAAGGACAGGGCTTAACTATGGCTACACCTTC. Encoded protein: CSAPVRTGLNYGYTF.

The chain couples TRBV7-2 to TRBJ2-5; the D is unclear. This CDR3 comprises 12 residues. Germline V gene sequence: CDR1 SGHTA, CDR2 FQGNSA. Trimming shortened V by 1 base and J by 5 bases, and 5 bases separated the two germline ends. CDR3 sequence: CASSLVGETQYF. The CDR3 nucleotides read TGTGCCAGCAGCTTAGTGGGTGAGACCCAGTACTTC.

This chain joins TRBV19 and TRBJ1-5; TRBD1 matches at 7 bases. Germline-derived CDR1 and CDR2 are LNHDA and SQIVND (reference sequence). This CDR3 spans 12 amino acids. V dropped 10 bases and J dropped 7; count of bases not matched to a gene: 7. The CDR3 DNA is TGTGCCACCCGACAGGGCGGCCAGCCCCAGCATTTT. It translates to CATRQGGQPQHF.

The chain has TRBV30 and TRBJ1-5; 10 nucleotides agree with TRBD1. Germline V lookup: CDR1 GTSNPN, CDR2 SVGIG (reference sequence). After removal of 2 bases from V and 1 base from J, the junction contained 8 bases not matched to a gene. The CDR3 extends over 17 amino acids. The CDR3 coding sequence is TGTGCCTGGAGTAAGACAGGGGGCAGGTGGAGCAATCAGCCCCAGCATTTT. This codes for CAWSKTGGRWSNQPQHF.

V usage is TRBV2 and J usage is TRBJ2-1; D uncertain. The germline CDR1 and CDR2 sequences are SNHLY and FYNNEI. Trimming took 4 bases from V and 6 from J, leaving 16 bases between them. This CDR3 is 15 amino acids long. The DNA of the CDR3 is TGTGCCAGCAGTGCTAACAAGGCCTTAACCAATGAGCAGTTCTTC. The encoded protein is CASSANKALTNEQFF.

The chain employs TRBV2 and TRBJ2-1, with TRBD2 matching 11 bases. Trimming at V came to 6 bases and at J to 0 bases, leaving 25 bases not matched to a gene. The germline gives CDR1 SNHLY, CDR2 FYNNEI. The CDR3 has 23 amino acids. DNA for the CDR3: TGTGCCAGCAGATTACCGGGACAGGTTACTAGCGGGAGTCTTCTCAGCTCCTACAATGAGCAGTTCTTC. It encodes CASRLPGQVTSGSLLSSYNEQFF.

J is TRBJ2-6 and V is TRBV25-1; D remains ambiguous. The CDR3 consists of 14 residues. Germline lookup yields CDR1 MGHDK and CDR2 SYGVNS. Trimming removed 7 bases from V and 3 bases from J, with 10 bases in between. This CDR3 reads CASTPPSGANVLTF. CDR3 coding DNA: TGTGCCAGCACCCCGCCAAGTGGGGCCAACGTCCTGACTTTC.

The gene calls are TRBV9 and TRBJ2-2; no clear D gene. Germline CDR1 SGDLS, CDR2 YYNGEE. V dropped 0 bases and J dropped 8 bases, with 5 bases sitting between them. The CDR3 has 12 residues. The CDR3 protein is CASSVDGGELFF. CDR3 bases: TGTGCCAGCAGCGTAGACGGTGGGGAGCTGTTTTTT.